This T cell receptor (beta chain) was found in a study of graft-versus-host responses after intestinal transplantation. Overall study context: Recipients underwent multivisceral, liver-intestinal, or isolated intestinal transplants. Following induction with anti-thymocyte globulin, all recipients were given tacrolimus and steroids for 2 to 4 years.

Germline V gives CDR1 SGHRS, CDR2 YFSETQ. Trimming stripped 0 bases from V and 0 bases from J, with 16 bases between. The CDR3 covers 17 residues. This clone came up once. The antigen remains unidentified. The data were produced by immunoSEQ multiplex PCR, yet TCRdb's version contains in-frame clones alone and is incomplete. The sample holds about 90,000 clones, around 90% seen once. Study-level points and caveats: Allografts from individuals with graft-donor T cell macrochimerism displayed high graft-versus-host to host-versus-graft clonal ratios.

This clonotype was sampled from a human donor who received an intestinal transplant. The rearrangement joins TRBV5-1 to TRBJ2-7; D is ambiguous. Sequenced material: unstimulated CD8+ T cells sorted from spleen or lymph node cells, taken before intestinal transplant. The CDR3 nucleotides are TGCGCCAGCAGCTTGGGTGGTAGCCCTACCGCCTCCTACGAGCAGTACTTC. It codes for CASSLGGSPTASYEQYF.